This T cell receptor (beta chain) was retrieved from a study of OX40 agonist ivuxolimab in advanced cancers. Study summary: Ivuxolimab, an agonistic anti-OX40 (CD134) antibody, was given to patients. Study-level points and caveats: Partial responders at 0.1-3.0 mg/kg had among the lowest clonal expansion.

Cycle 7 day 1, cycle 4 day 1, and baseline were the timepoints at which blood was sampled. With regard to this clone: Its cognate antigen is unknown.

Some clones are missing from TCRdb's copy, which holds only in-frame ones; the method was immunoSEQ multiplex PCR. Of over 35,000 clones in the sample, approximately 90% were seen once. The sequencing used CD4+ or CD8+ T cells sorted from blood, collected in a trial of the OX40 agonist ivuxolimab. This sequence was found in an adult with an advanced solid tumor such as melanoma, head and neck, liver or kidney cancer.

The CDR3 loop reads CASSYSSNQPQHF. CDR3 nucleotide sequence: TGTGCCAGTAGCTACAGTAGCAATCAGCCCCAGCATTTT. The chain is built from TRBV19 and TRBJ1-5; D is unresolved. CDR1 and CDR2 (germline): LNHDA, SQIVND (reference sequence). V was clipped by 6 bases and J by 0 bases, with 6 bases between them. The CDR3 loop spans 13 amino acids.